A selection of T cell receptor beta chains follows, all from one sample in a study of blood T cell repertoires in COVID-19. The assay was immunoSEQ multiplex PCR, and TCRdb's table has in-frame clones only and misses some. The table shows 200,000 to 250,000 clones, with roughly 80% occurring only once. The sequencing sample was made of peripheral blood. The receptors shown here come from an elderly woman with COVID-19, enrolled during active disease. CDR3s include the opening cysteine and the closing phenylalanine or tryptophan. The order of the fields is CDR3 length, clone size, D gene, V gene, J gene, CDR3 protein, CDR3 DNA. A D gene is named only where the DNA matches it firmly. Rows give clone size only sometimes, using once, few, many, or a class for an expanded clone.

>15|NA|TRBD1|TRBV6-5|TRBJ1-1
CASFSRVTGSIEAFF
TGTGCCAGCTTTTCGCGCGTGACAGGGTCAATTGAAGCTTTCTTT
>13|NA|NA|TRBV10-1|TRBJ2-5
CASSESPRETQYF
TGCGCCAGCAGTGAGTCTCCGAGGGAGACCCAGTACTTC
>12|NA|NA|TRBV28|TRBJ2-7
CATLDSAYEQYF
TGTGCCACCTTAGACAGCGCCTACGAGCAGTACTTC
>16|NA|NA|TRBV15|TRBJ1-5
CATSRGAGWGDQPQHF
TGTGCCACCAGCAGAGGAGCAGGGTGGGGTGATCAGCCCCAGCATTTT
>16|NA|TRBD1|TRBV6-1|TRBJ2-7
CASSEGVVTGGYEQYF
TGTGCCAGCAGTGAAGGAGTTGTAACAGGGGGCTACGAGCAGTACTTC
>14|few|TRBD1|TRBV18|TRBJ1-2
CASSPPGQGSSYTF
TGTGCCAGCTCACCTCCGGGACAGGGATCCAGCTACACCTTC
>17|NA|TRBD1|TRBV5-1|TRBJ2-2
CASSSLAGTDNTGELFF
TGCGCCAGCAGCTCCCTGGCCGGGACAGATAACACCGGGGAGCTGTTTTTT
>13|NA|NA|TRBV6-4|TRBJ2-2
CASSAQNTGELFF
TGTGCCAGCAGTGCACAGAACACCGGGGAGCTGTTTTTT
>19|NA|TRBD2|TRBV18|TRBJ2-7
CASSQASPAGTSLTYEQYF
TGTGCCAGCTCACAGGCCTCACCGGCGGGGACTAGCTTAACCTACGAGCAGTACTTC
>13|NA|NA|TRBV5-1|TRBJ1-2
CASSLGGGGGYTF
TGCGCCAGCAGCTTAGGGGGTGGAGGTGGCTACACCTTC
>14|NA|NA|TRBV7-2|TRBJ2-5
CASSTGLGQETQYF
TGTGCCAGCAGCACTGGACTGGGGCAAGAGACCCAGTACTTC
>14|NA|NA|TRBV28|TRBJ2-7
CASRQGGGSYEQYF
TGTGCCAGCAGACAGGGAGGGGGCTCCTACGAGCAGTACTTC
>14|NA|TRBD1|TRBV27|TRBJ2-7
CASRATGRTYEQYF
TGTGCCAGCAGGGCGACAGGGCGGACCTACGAGCAGTACTTC
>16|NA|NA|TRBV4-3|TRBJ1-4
CASSQDAQAGKGKLFF
TGCGCCAGCAGCCAAGATGCTCAGGCAGGGAAGGGAAAACTGTTTTTT
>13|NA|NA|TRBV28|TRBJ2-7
CASWSADYYEQYF
TGTGCCAGCTGGTCAGCGGACTACTACGAGCAGTACTTC
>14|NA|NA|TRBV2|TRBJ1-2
CASSGAQGRYGYTF
TGTGCCAGCAGTGGTGCGCAGGGGAGATATGGCTACACCTTC
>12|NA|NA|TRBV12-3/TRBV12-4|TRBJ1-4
CASRDSQEKLFF
TGTGCCAGCAGGGACTCACAAGAAAAACTGTTTTTT
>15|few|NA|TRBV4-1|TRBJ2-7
CASSQGRQGGYEQYF
TGCGCCAGCAGCCAAGGGCGTCAGGGAGGATACGAGCAGTACTTC
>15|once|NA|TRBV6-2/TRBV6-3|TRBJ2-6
CASSLLAAGANVLTF
TGTGCCAGCAGCCTACTAGCAGCTGGGGCCAACGTCCTGACTTTC
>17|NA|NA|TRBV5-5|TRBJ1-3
CASSSGRQLLSGNTIYF
TGTGCCAGCAGCTCCGGACGACAGCTTCTCTCTGGAAACACCATATATTTT
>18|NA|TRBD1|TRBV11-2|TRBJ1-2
CASSPLTGNRGVGYGYTF
TGTGCCAGCAGCCCCTTGACGGGGAACAGGGGGGTGGGATATGGCTACACCTTC
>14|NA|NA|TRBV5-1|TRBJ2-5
CASSPEGGEETQYF
TGCGCCAGCAGCCCTGAAGGGGGAGAAGAGACCCAGTACTTC
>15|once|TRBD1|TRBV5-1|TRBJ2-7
CASSPSGDRDGEQYF
TGCGCCAGCAGCCCCTCCGGAGACAGGGACGGCGAGCAGTACTTC
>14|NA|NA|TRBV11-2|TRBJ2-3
CASSFTGRADTQYF
TGTGCCAGCAGCTTTACAGGCAGGGCAGATACGCAGTATTTT
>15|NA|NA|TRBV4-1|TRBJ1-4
CASSQEGALNEKLFF
TGCGCCAGCAGCCAAGAAGGGGCTCTCAATGAAAAACTGTTTTTT
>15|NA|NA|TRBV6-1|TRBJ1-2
CASSEARGGNYGYTF
TGTGCCAGCAGTGAAGCGAGGGGGGGCAACTATGGCTACACCTTC
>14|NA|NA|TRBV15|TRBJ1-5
CATSGGGSNQPQHF
TGTGCCACCAGTGGGGGGGGGAGCAATCAGCCCCAGCATTTT
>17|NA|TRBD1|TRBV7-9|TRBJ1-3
CASSLSHQGASGNTIYF
TGTGCCAGCAGCTTATCCCACCAGGGGGCATCTGGAAACACCATATATTTT
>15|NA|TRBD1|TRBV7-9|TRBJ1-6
CASSPDRFSNSPLHF
TGTGCCAGCAGCCCGGACAGGTTTTCTAATTCACCCCTCCACTTT
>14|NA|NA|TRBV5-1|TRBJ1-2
CASSPTGTPYGYTF
TGCGCCAGCAGCCCGACCGGGACTCCCTATGGCTACACCTTC
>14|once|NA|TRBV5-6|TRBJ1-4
CASSFRPALEQLFF
TGTGCCAGCAGTTTCCGGCCAGCCCTAGAACAACTGTTTTTT